This T cell receptor (beta chain) was sequenced in a study of breast tumors, draining lymph nodes, adjacent tissues. Study findings and constraints: That most tumor T cells come from lymph nodes remained unproven. Tumor and nontumor repertoires were significantly more similar in luminal-like than in basal-like breast cancer. Tumor repertoires ranked between lymph nodes and nontumor tissue in diversity, with V and J gene preferences.

TCRdb used MiXCR to reprocess the multiplex PCR reads, holding one entry per CDR3 protein. The profile shows about 130,000 distinct CDR3 sequences, approximately 20% of them singletons. This clonotype was seen repeatedly, ten times or more. Antigen specificity is unknown. The CDR3 has 13 residues. The ends were cut back, 5 bases at V and 4 bases at J, with 12 bases in the middle. Germline CDR1 reads GTSNPN; CDR2 reads SVGIG (reference sequence). Axillary draining lymph nodes of breast cancer patients supplied the node samples. The J gene is TRBJ2-1, the V gene TRBV30, with TRBD2 as a possible D gene (5 bases). The sample comprised axillary lymph node tissue. The receptor's source is a female donor with breast cancer. Some clones in this sample may be carry-over from other donors' samples. In DNA form, the CDR3 reads TGTGCCTGGGGTAGCGAACGATACAATGAGCAGTTCTTC. Protein sequence: CAWGSERYNEQFF.